This T cell receptor beta chain was captured in a study of OX40 agonist ivuxolimab in advanced cancers. Regarding the complete study: Ivuxolimab, which targeted the costimulatory receptor OX40 (CD134), was an agonistic, fully human IgG2 monoclonal antibody. Partial responses occurred in three dose-escalation patients, of whom one had hepatocellular carcinoma and two had cutaneous melanoma. The dose-escalation cohort was 82.7% male with a mean age of approximately 59 years, ranging from roughly 20 to 80. The paper covers the monotherapy dose-escalation part of the phase I ivuxolimab trial, which included N ≈ 50 patients. Intravenous ivuxolimab was administered to patients every 2 weeks at six dose levels: 0.01, 0.1, 0.3, 1.5, 3 and 10 mg/kg. Of the roughly 51 dose-escalation patients, hepatocellular carcinoma was present in approximately 20, melanoma in roughly 15, renal cell carcinoma in 9 and head and neck cancer in 9. Prior anti-PD-1, anti-PD-L1 or anti-CTLA-4 therapy was permitted, and 35% to 40% of dose-escalation patients had received checkpoint inhibitors. The purpose of peripheral TCRbeta sequencing was to test whether ivuxolimab changed TCR sequence diversity and led to clonal T-cell expansion.

The trial excluded patients who had a history of autoimmune disease or were on systemic immunosuppression. In every dose cohort, peripheral blood was drawn for TCR sequencing at baseline, cycle 4 day 1, and cycle 7 day 1. Samples came from an open-label, multicenter, first-in-human phase I dose-escalation trial of ivuxolimab. Adults with locally advanced or metastatic head and neck squamous cell, hepatocellular, melanoma or renal cell carcinoma were enrolled in the trial. CD4+ and CD8+ T cells were sorted separately from peripheral blood before TCR sequencing. Broad study findings and their caveats: Low levels of normalized T-cell clonal expansion were also seen in some patients who did not respond. Antigen specificity was not determined for the clonally expanded peripheral T cells. Clonal expansion of both CD4+ and CD8+ blood T cells was observed from baseline to week 6 at doses 0.1 to 3.0 mg/kg. On average, CD8+ T cells showed more expanded clones than CD4+ T cells after ivuxolimab. In partial responders in the 0.1-3.0 mg/kg groups, normalized peripheral clonal expansion was found to be among the lowest, especially among CD8+ T cells.

Remarks on this clone: Its binding antigen is unknown. Per-base qualities were not stored, and no clone one base away is much larger.

Germline trimming: 4 bases from V, 5 bases from J; junction bases outside gene matches: 9. Based on the germline V gene, the CDR1 and CDR2 sequences are MNHEY and SVGAGI. The CDR3 runs 15 amino acids, cysteine and phenylalanine included. Of the read, only the CDR3 DNA is kept; its 45 bases are in frame from base 1. To sequence the TCRbeta CDR3 region, genomic DNA was isolated from the sorted cells. The immunoSEQ Assay was used for sequencing of TCRbeta CDR3 regions. This is the immuneACCESS table as TCRdb keeps it, with only in-frame sequences that have V and J called. A part of the clones is gone; compared with another copy, unresolved V genes explain less than half, and the rest is unexplained. Recorded for this sample are 55,000 to 70,000 clones; just over 85% of them occurred a single time. The top ten clonotypes cover approximately 0.92% of the sample.

Sample: CD4+ or CD8+ T cells sorted from blood, taken in a trial of the OX40 agonist ivuxolimab. The source of this sequence is an adult with an advanced solid tumor such as melanoma, head and neck, liver or kidney cancer. Recombination connected TRBV6-5 to TRBJ1-1, with TRBD1 matching 8 junction bases. The sequence in DNA is TGTGCCAGCAGTTCCAGACAGGGGCGGGGGACTGAAGCTTTCTTT. Its protein is CASSSRQGRGTEAFF.